This TCR beta chain was observed in a study of T cell responses to AZD1222 COVID-19 vaccine. Broader study findings: Donor demographics were predominantly white British with a female majority; clonal diversity may be underestimated. At 160-218 and 743-854, vaccine-associated CD4 TCRs were dominant, and they spanned spike. No repertoire was sampled before or during the peak T cell response, only after it.

Generated by immunoSEQ multiplex PCR, the TCRdb table keeps only in-frame clones and is missing some. The table has some 130,000 clones, 85% seen once. As concerns this clone: Antigen specificity is unknown.

Deletions cut 4 bases from V and 3 bases from J, with 10 bases between. CDR3 size: 13 residues. This clonotype originated in an adult who received the MenACWY meningococcal vaccine as a control. The chain joins TRBV12-3 or TRBV12-4 to TRBJ2-7; D might be TRBD2 (5 bases). The source was peripheral blood, collected 28 days after the second dose of the MenACWY control vaccine. The CDR3 DNA follows: TGTGCCAGCAGTTCGGGGATCGGCTACGAGCAGTACGTC. Amino acid sequence: CASSSGIGYEQYV.